This passage covers 28 T cell receptor beta chains from one sample sequenced in a study of CD8+CD57+ T cells in acquired aplastic anemia. The use of genomic DNA as template underpinned the TCR beta VDJ and CDR3 profiling. TCRdb called the reads again in MiXCR, with one record for every CDR3 protein. The sample holds 100,000 to 150,000 distinct CDR3 sequences; about half are singletons and the top ten take 2% to 3%. The material sequenced was sorted CD4+, CD8+, or CD8+CD57+ T cells (not recorded which) from PBMCs. These receptors were obtained from a human donor in good health, serving as a control.

The chain couples TRBV15 to TRBJ1-4; tentative D call: TRBD1 (5 bases). The length of the CDR3 is 16 residues. V was pared by 0 bases and J by 8 bases, with 16 bases between. CDR1 and CDR2 (germline): LNHNV, YYDKDF (reference sequence). The CDR3 is CATSRETGTYGEKLFF. CDR3 sequence (DNA): TGTGCCACCAGCAGAGAAACCGGGACCTATGGGGAAAAACTGTTTTTT. Together with reference TRBV15 and TRBJ1-4, the CDR3 gives the full variable domain: DAMVIQNPRYQVTQFGKPVTLSCSQTLNHNVMYWYQQKSSQAPKLLFHYYDKDFNNEADTPDNFQSRRPNTSFCFLDIRSPGLGDTAMYLCATSRETGTYGEKLFFGSGTQLSVL.

At least ten counts were recorded for this clonotype. The genes are TRBV9 and TRBJ2-5, with 11 bases fitting TRBD2. Unmatched junction bases numbered 4, after V lost 5 bases and J lost 4 bases. The CDR3 is 14 amino acids. CDR1 and CDR2 (germline): SGDLS, YYNGEE. As DNA, the CDR3 is TGTGCCAGCAGTCCCGGGACTAGCGGAGAGACCCAGTACTTC. This codes for CASSPGTSGETQYF.

This clonotype was observed at least ten times. J is TRBJ1-6 and V is TRBV6-1; D possibly corresponds to TRBD1 (6 bases). CDR1 and CDR2 from the germline V gene are MNHNS and SASEGT. V dropped 5 bases and J dropped 5 bases, with 19 bases sitting between them. The CDR3 spans 17 residues. CDR3 residues: CASSTRQERSNNSPLHF. In DNA form, the CDR3 reads TGTGCCAGCAGTACCCGACAGGAGCGGTCGAATAATTCACCCCTCCACTTT.

This clonotype has more than one count but fewer than ten. This chain connects TRBV7-9 to TRBJ1-2; 12 nucleotides agree with TRBD1. The CDR3 sequence is 15 residues long. J lost 4 bases, V lost 5 bases, and 5 bases had no gene match. Germline CDR1 and CDR2: SEHNR and FQNEAQ (reference sequence). This CDR3 reads CASSEGTGGPYGYTF. CDR3 nucleotides: TGTGCCAGCAGCGAAGGGACAGGGGGCCCCTATGGCTACACCTTC.

This clonotype was observed many times. The V and J genes are TRBV7-8 and TRBJ2-7; D unresolved. V dropped 2 bases and J dropped 2 bases, with 10 bases sitting between them. Germline CDR1 is SGHVS and CDR2 is FQNEAQ. There are 14 residues in the CDR3. CDR3 sequence reads: CASSLFGTAYEQYF. CDR3 DNA sequence: TGTGCCAGCAGCTTATTCGGCACAGCCTACGAGCAGTACTTC. Supplemented by reference TRBV7-8 and TRBJ2-7, the full variable domain reads GAGVSQSPRYKVAKRGQDVALRCDPISGHVSLFWYQQALGQGPEFLTYFQNEAQLDKSGLPSDRFFAERPEGSVSTLKIQRTQQEDSAVYLCASSLFGTAYEQYFGPGTRLTVT.

This clonotype was counted ten times or more. The chain employs TRBV6-1 and TRBJ2-7, with D maybe TRBD1 (6 bases). This CDR3 has 13 residues. The germline CDR1 and CDR2 sequences are MNHNS and SASEGT. V was cut by 2 bases and J by 4 bases, with 9 bases left in between. The CDR3 protein is CASSEQGWYEQYF. The CDR3 region has the DNA TGTGCCAGCAGTGAACAGGGGTGGTACGAGCAGTACTTC.

This clonotype has just a few counts. The rearrangement uses TRBV29-1 and TRBJ2-5; no definite D call. Trimming stripped 3 bases from V and 1 base from J, with 6 bases between. The CDR3 spans 12 residues. The germline V gene has CDR1 SQVTM and CDR2 ANQGSEA. The CDR3 loop is CSVDKIQETQYF. CDR3 nucleotides: TGCAGCGTTGATAAGATCCAAGAGACCCAGTACTTC.

This clonotype was seen ten or more times. J is TRBJ1-4 and V is TRBV25-1; tentatively, D is TRBD1 (5 bases). The CDR3 sequence is 14 residues long. V was clipped by 6 bases and J by 7 bases, with 15 bases between them. Per germline, CDR1 MGHDK and CDR2 SYGVNS. In DNA form, the CDR3 reads TGTGCCAGCAGCCTCAGGGCTACGGCTGAAAAACTGTTTTTT. Translated: CASSLRATAEKLFF. Full variable domain (missing parts from reference TRBV25-1 and TRBJ1-4): EADIYQTPRYLVIGTGKKITLECSQTMGHDKMYWYQQDPGMELHLIHYSYGVNSTEKGDLSSESTVSRIRTEHFPLTLESARPSHTSQYLCASSLRATAEKLFFGSGTQLSVL.

On this clonotype: A much larger clone is a single base away; this may be a read error. The rearrangement links TRBV12-3 or TRBV12-4 to TRBJ1-1; D is uncertain. V was shortened by 5 bases and J by 6 bases, with 7 bases between the two germline ends. The CDR3 has 11 residues. CDR3 protein: CASSDCSEAFF. The CDR3 DNA sequence: TGTGCCAGCAGTGACTGCTCTGAAGCTTTCTTT.

V and J are TRBV19 and TRBJ2-2; 7 bases align to TRBD2. The J segment lost 1 base and the V segment lost 5 bases, leaving 4 bases of the junction unmatched. CDR1 and CDR2 from the germline V gene are LNHDA and SQIVND (reference sequence). This CDR3 has 15 amino acids. As DNA, the CDR3 is TGTGCCAGTAGTTGGCTAGCGGAGAACACCGGGGAGCTGTTTTTT. Amino acid sequence: CASSWLAENTGELFF. The full variable domain, in which reference TRBV19 and TRBJ2-2 provide the parts outside the CDR3, is DGGITQSPKYLFRKEGQNVTLSCEQNLNHDAMYWYRQDPGQGLRLIYYSQIVNDFQKGDIAEGYSVSREKKESFPLTVTSAQKNPTAFYLCASSWLAENTGELFFGEGSRLTVL.

The chain links TRBV7-8 to TRBJ1-5, with TRBD1 matching 12 bases. CDR3 length equals 17 residues. V was pared by 5 bases and J by 6 bases, with 11 bases of the junction left unmatched. Germline assignment: CDR1 SGHVS and CDR2 FQNEAQ. CDR3 protein: CASSPSPGTGGTQPQHF. The CDR3 DNA reads as TGTGCCAGCAGCCCGAGTCCCGGGACAGGGGGCACTCAGCCCCAGCATTTT.

To note about this clonotype: The junction and the germline gene differ at one end; a read error may be behind it. The genes are TRBV14 and TRBJ1-1; 9 nucleotides line up with TRBD1. The CDR3 sequence is 15 residues long. CDR1 and CDR2 from the germline V gene are SGHDN and FVKESK. DNA for the CDR3: TGTGCCAGCACCCAAGGGGACAGGGAGAACACTGAAGCTTTCTTT. This encodes CASTQGDRENTEAFF.

This clonotype has a count of ten or more. This chain uses TRBV7-3 with TRBJ1-4; 11 nucleotides line up with TRBD1. Germline V gene sequence: CDR1 SGHTA, CDR2 FQGTGA. This CDR3 is 15 amino acids long. With V trimmed by 6 bases and J by 8 bases, 8 bases remained unmatched. The CDR3 sequence is CASSLGTGGEEKLFF. The CDR3 nucleotides are TGTGCCAGCAGTTTAGGGACAGGGGGAGAGGAAAAACTGTTTTTT.

By sample share, this clonotype is medium-sized. V and J are TRBV10-3 and TRBJ2-5; D is unclear. Germline V gene data show CDR1 as ENHRY and CDR2 as SYGVKD. Deletions cut 4 bases from V and 1 base from J, with 10 bases between. This CDR3 comprises 14 residues. The CDR3 DNA reads TGTGCCATCAGTGGGGTAAACGTCCAAGAGACCCAGTACTTC. Translating it yields CAISGVNVQETQYF.

This chain connects TRBV24-1 to TRBJ2-5; 7 nucleotides line up with TRBD1. Germline values: CDR1 KGHDR, CDR2 SFDVKD. Trimming took 0 bases from V and 3 from J; bases not matched to a gene: 3. The CDR3 is made up of 15 amino acids. CDR3 nucleotide sequence: TGTGCCACCAGTGATTTGGGAACAGGGGAAGAGACCCAGTACTTC. Its protein is CATSDLGTGEETQYF.

J is TRBJ2-2 and V is TRBV10-1; D not certain. The germline CDR1 and CDR2 sequences are WNHNN and SYGVQD (reference sequence). The CDR3 covers 12 residues. Between the trimmed V and J ends, which lost 1 base and 6 bases, there was a span of 3 bases. In DNA form, the CDR3 reads TGCGCCAGCAGTGAGTGGGCCGGGGAGCTGTTTTTT. Protein product: CASSEWAGELFF.

The chain uses TRBV7-2 and TRBJ2-7, with D possibly being TRBD2 (6 bases). This CDR3 has 12 amino acids. Germline V lookup: CDR1 SGHTA, CDR2 FQGNSA. The V end lost 5 bases, the J end lost 7 bases, and 12 bases lay between the germline ends. The CDR3 reads CASSGGTKEQYF. Written as DNA, the CDR3 is TGTGCCAGCAGCGGCGGGACGAAGGAGCAGTACTTC.

A word on this clonotype: Likely a read error: the CDR3 ends without its conserved phenylalanine or tryptophan. No DNA is shown, since the ends of the CDR3 on it are uncertain; the CDR3 is the one TCRdb lists. The rearrangement links TRBV7-2 to TRBJ2-5. The CDR3 extends over 8 residues, inclusive of both ends. CDR1 SGHTA and CDR2 FQGNSA come from the germline V gene. CDR3 sequence reads: CASSLAYA.

J is TRBJ2-7 and V is TRBV10-2, with D maybe TRBD1 (6 bases). Germline V gene lookup returns CDR1 WSHSY and CDR2 SAAADI. There are 12 residues in the CDR3. The V and J ends lost 6 bases and 5 bases respectively, with 11 bases between them. The CDR3 spells CASRQGRDEQYF. CDR3 in DNA: TGCGCCAGCAGACAGGGTCGCGACGAGCAGTACTTC.

V usage is TRBV9 and J usage is TRBJ1-2; D perhaps matches TRBD1 (6 bases). V gave up 0 bases and J gave up 5 bases, with 11 bases separating them. CDR1 is SGDLS, CDR2 YYNGEE, per germline. The CDR3 is made up of 14 amino acids. The CDR3 DNA reads as TGTGCCAGCAGCGTAGGGGGGACACGTTATGGCTACACCTTC. Translation gives CASSVGGTRYGYTF.

This clonotype was observed at least ten times. The chain couples TRBV12-3 or TRBV12-4 to TRBJ1-1; TRBD1 agrees at 7 bases. The V and J ends lost 2 bases and 8 bases, in that order; junction bases with no gene match: 11. The CDR3 sequence is 15 residues long. CDR3 sequence (DNA): TGTGCCAGCAGTTTATCGGACAGGCAACCTGTAGAAGCTTTCTTT. Translation: CASSLSDRQPVEAFF.

A single count supports this clonotype. The chain recombines TRBV2 with TRBJ1-2; 7 nucleotides align to TRBD1. V dropped 6 bases and J dropped 4; count of bases not matched to a gene: 5. Per germline, CDR1 SNHLY and CDR2 FYNNEI. The CDR3 consists of 13 residues. Here the CDR3 reads CASSPGGSYGYTF. CDR3 nucleotide sequence: TGTGCCAGCAGCCCAGGGGGTTCCTATGGCTACACCTTC. Filled out from reference TRBV2 and TRBJ1-2, the complete variable domain reads EPEVTQTPSHQVTQMGQEVILRCVPISNHLYFYWYRQILGQKVEFLVSFYNNEISEKSEIFDDQFSVERPDGSNFTLKIRSTKLEDSAMYFCASSPGGSYGYTFGSGTRLTVV.

The chain couples TRBV19 to TRBJ2-1; D not certain. The ends were cut back, 1 base at V and 8 bases at J, with 6 bases in the middle. The CDR3 runs 12 residues. The germline V gene encodes CDR1 LNHDA and CDR2 SQIVND (reference sequence). Written as DNA, the CDR3 is TGTGCCAGTAGTATAGCTTGGGATGAGCAGTTCTTC. Protein: CASSIAWDEQFF.

This clonotype has just one count. The V call is TRBV7-8, the J call TRBJ2-5, with 7 bases matching TRBD1. This CDR3 is built from 14 residues. The V and J ends lost 3 bases and 1 base, in that order; junction bases with no gene match: 2. Germline V gene sequence: CDR1 SGHVS, CDR2 FQNEAQ. CDR3 DNA: TGTGCCAGCAGCTTCGGGACAGTCCAAGAGACCCAGTACTTC. As protein: CASSFGTVQETQYF.

The table lists this clonotype with many counts. The chain links TRBV7-8 to TRBJ2-1; possible D gene TRBD1, 5 bases. CDR3 length: 13 amino acids. V lost 1 base to trimming and J lost 9 bases, with 10 bases between them. The germline gives CDR1 SGHVS, CDR2 FQNEAQ. CDR3 nucleotide sequence: TGTGCCAGCAGCTTAGGCAGGGCTATTGAGCAGTTCTTC. It is translated as CASSLGRAIEQFF.

Details on this clonotype: The junction differs from germline at one of its ends, possibly a read error. This chain links TRBV24-1 with TRBJ2-7, with 14 bases fitting TRBD2. This CDR3 is built from 17 residues. CDR1 and CDR2 (germline): KGHDR, SFDVKD. The chain's CDR3 is CATSDLGTSGGLDERYF. The CDR3 region has the DNA TGTGCCACCAGTGATTTAGGGACTAGCGGGGGCCTTGACGAGCGGTACTTC.

As for this clonotype: Compared with germline, one end of the junction differs, possibly owing to a read error. This rearrangement joins TRBV12-3 or TRBV12-4 to TRBJ1-1, with D uncertain. This CDR3 region has 9 residues. CDR3 sequence: CASSLLASF. DNA for the CDR3: TGTGCCAGCAGTTTATTGGCTAGCTTT.

This clonotype showed up just a few times. Since no conserved phenylalanine or tryptophan closes the CDR3, a read error is the likely cause. Because the CDR3's place on the DNA is in doubt, the DNA is left out and the CDR3 is given as listed by TCRdb. The V gene is TRBV7-8, the J gene TRBJ2-5; TRBD2, as called in the table, went unchecked against the DNA. The CDR3 is made up of 8 amino acids, end residues included. Germline values: CDR1 SGHVS, CDR2 FQNEAQ. The CDR3 region is CASSPTSG.